This section outlines one TCR beta chain sequence together with its context. The CDR3 is 15 amino acids. Per the germline V gene, CDR1 is SGDLS and CDR2 is YYNGEE. V was pared by 7 bases and J by 4 bases, with 17 bases between. A J-beta primer mix and a sample-barcoded 5' primer were used in a second PCR of about 6 to 12 cycles. One entry per CDR3 protein results from TCRdb running MiXCR on the 5' RACE reads. Found here are hundreds of thousands of distinct CDR3 sequences, about 32% of them singletons; the top ten hold 15%. This specimen belongs to a study of blood T cells in healthy people across ages.

The receptor comes from a woman older than 75 in good health. The genes are TRBV9 and TRBJ2-2; D possibly uses TRBD1 or TRBD2 (5 bases each). The sample taken for sequencing was blood. This CDR3 is CASGTPADSTGELFF. CDR3 DNA sequence: TGTGCCAGCGGGACCCCAGCTGACTCCACCGGGGAGCTGTTTTTT.